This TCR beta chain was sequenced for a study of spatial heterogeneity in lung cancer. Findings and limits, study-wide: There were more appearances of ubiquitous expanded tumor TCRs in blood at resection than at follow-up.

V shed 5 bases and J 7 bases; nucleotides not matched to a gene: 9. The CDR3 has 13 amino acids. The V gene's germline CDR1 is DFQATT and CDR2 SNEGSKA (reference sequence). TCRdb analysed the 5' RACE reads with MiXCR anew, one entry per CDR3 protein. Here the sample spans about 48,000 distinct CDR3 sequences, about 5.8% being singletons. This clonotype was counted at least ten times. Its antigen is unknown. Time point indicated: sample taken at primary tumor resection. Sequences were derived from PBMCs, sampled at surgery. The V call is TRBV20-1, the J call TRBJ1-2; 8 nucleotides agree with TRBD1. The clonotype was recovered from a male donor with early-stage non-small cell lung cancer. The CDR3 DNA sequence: TGCAGTGCTCCAATCCAGGGGGCCACTGGCTACACCTTC. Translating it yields CSAPIQGATGYTF.